The rows below give T cell receptor beta chains drawn from one sample of a study of patients and donors after allogeneic stem cell transplantation. TCRdb passed the RT-PCR reads through MiXCR, listing each CDR3 protein once. The profile shows approximately 150,000 distinct CDR3 sequences, about a quarter of them singletons. Input material: blood, either unsorted or a sorted T cell fraction (not recorded which). The receptors originated from a human donor who was either an allogeneic HSCT recipient or a stem cell or donor lymphocyte infusion donor (not recorded which). It is not recorded whose cells these are; they may come from a transplant donor. The CDR3 runs from the conserved cysteine through the conserved F or W. The order of the fields is V gene, D gene, clone size, J gene, CDR3 protein, CDR3 DNA. D genes are given only for firm matches. Where a row states a size, it is once, few, many or the class of an expanded clone; other rows omit it.

V gene: TRBV20-1; D gene: -; clone size: -; J gene: TRBJ2-7; CDR3 protein: CSARSKYTYEQYF; CDR3 DNA: TGCAGTGCTCGTTCGAAGTACACCTACGAGCAGTACTTC
V gene: TRBV4-1; D gene: -; clone size: -; J gene: TRBJ2-1; CDR3 protein: CASSQDRRQYNDGQFF; CDR3 DNA: TGCGCCAGCAGCCAAGATAGGAGGCAATACAATGATGGGCAGTTCTTC
V gene: TRBV27; D gene: -; clone size: -; J gene: TRBJ2-3; CDR3 protein: CASSPAGLPSTDTQYF; CDR3 DNA: TGTGCCAGCAGCCCCGCCGGACTGCCTAGCACAGATACGCAGTATTTT
V gene: TRBV6-2/TRBV6-3; D gene: TRBD2; clone size: -; J gene: TRBJ2-1; CDR3 protein: CASNLAGRQFF; CDR3 DNA: TGTGCCAGCAACTTAGCGGGACGGCAGTTCTTC
V gene: TRBV7-9; D gene: -; clone size: -; J gene: TRBJ2-1; CDR3 protein: CASTDFRVPQDTEQFF; CDR3 DNA: TGTGCCAGCACCGATTTCCGGGTCCCGCAGGACACTGAGCAGTTCTTC
V gene: TRBV14; D gene: -; clone size: -; J gene: TRBJ1-1; CDR3 protein: CASSPGQFDTEAFF; CDR3 DNA: TGTGCCAGCAGCCCAGGACAGTTTGACACTGAAGCTTTCTTT
V gene: TRBV12-3/TRBV12-4; D gene: -; clone size: many; J gene: TRBJ1-4; CDR3 protein: CASSPRATNEKLFF; CDR3 DNA: TGTGCCAGCAGCCCTAGAGCAACTAATGAAAAACTGTTTTTT
V gene: TRBV2; D gene: -; clone size: -; J gene: TRBJ1-1; CDR3 protein: CASSPDGQGEAFF; CDR3 DNA: TGTGCCAGCAGCCCGGACGGGCAGGGTGAAGCTTTCTTT
V gene: TRBV12-3/TRBV12-4; D gene: -; clone size: -; J gene: TRBJ1-5; CDR3 protein: CASSLEGWGNQPQHF; CDR3 DNA: TGTGCCAGCAGTTTAGAGGGTTGGGGCAATCAGCCCCAGCATTTT
V gene: TRBV12-3/TRBV12-4; D gene: -; clone size: -; J gene: TRBJ1-2; CDR3 protein: CASSPEWGGVDYGYTF; CDR3 DNA: TGTGCCAGCAGTCCGGAGTGGGGGGGAGTAGACTATGGCTACACCTTC
V gene: TRBV2; D gene: TRBD1; clone size: -; J gene: TRBJ2-7; CDR3 protein: CASMGTGGQYEQYF; CDR3 DNA: TGTGCCAGCATGGGGACAGGGGGTCAGTACGAGCAGTACTTC
V gene: TRBV6-2/TRBV6-3; D gene: TRBD1; clone size: -; J gene: TRBJ1-4; CDR3 protein: CASSSTGGWSEKLFF; CDR3 DNA: TGTGCCAGCAGTTCTACAGGGGGCTGGAGTGAAAAACTGTTTTTT
V gene: TRBV6-5; D gene: TRBD2; clone size: -; J gene: TRBJ2-1; CDR3 protein: CASSYVTSGYNEQFF; CDR3 DNA: TGTGCCAGCAGTTATGTGACTAGCGGGTACAATGAGCAGTTCTTC
V gene: TRBV12-3/TRBV12-4; D gene: -; clone size: many; J gene: TRBJ2-1; CDR3 protein: CASSLAGRINEQFF; CDR3 DNA: TGTGCCAGCAGTTTAGCCGGCCGGATCAATGAGCAGTTCTTC
V gene: TRBV29-1; D gene: -; clone size: few; J gene: TRBJ1-1; CDR3 protein: CSVADFKNTEAFF; CDR3 DNA: TGCAGCGTTGCGGATTTCAAGAACACTGAAGCTTTCTTT
V gene: TRBV5-1; D gene: -; clone size: -; J gene: TRBJ1-1; CDR3 protein: CASSLTGPEAFF; CDR3 DNA: TGCGCCAGCAGCTTGACAGGGCCTGAAGCTTTCTTT
V gene: TRBV7-2; D gene: -; clone size: -; J gene: TRBJ2-1; CDR3 protein: CASSRGGGPYNEQFF; CDR3 DNA: TGTGCCAGCAGCAGAGGGGGGGGGCCCTACAATGAGCAGTTCTTC
V gene: TRBV27; D gene: TRBD1; clone size: -; J gene: TRBJ1-2; CDR3 protein: CASSPGTGGGGYTF; CDR3 DNA: TGTGCCAGCAGCCCCGGGACAGGGGGGGGAGGCTACACCTTC
V gene: TRBV14; D gene: -; clone size: few; J gene: TRBJ2-3; CDR3 protein: CASSQLWAPGADTQYF; CDR3 DNA: TGTGCCAGCAGCCAACTTTGGGCCCCAGGAGCAGATACGCAGTATTTT
V gene: TRBV5-1; D gene: -; clone size: once; J gene: TRBJ2-5; CDR3 protein: CASRRVLGEETQYF; CDR3 DNA: TGCGCCAGCAGACGCGTTCTAGGGGAAGAGACCCAGTACTTC